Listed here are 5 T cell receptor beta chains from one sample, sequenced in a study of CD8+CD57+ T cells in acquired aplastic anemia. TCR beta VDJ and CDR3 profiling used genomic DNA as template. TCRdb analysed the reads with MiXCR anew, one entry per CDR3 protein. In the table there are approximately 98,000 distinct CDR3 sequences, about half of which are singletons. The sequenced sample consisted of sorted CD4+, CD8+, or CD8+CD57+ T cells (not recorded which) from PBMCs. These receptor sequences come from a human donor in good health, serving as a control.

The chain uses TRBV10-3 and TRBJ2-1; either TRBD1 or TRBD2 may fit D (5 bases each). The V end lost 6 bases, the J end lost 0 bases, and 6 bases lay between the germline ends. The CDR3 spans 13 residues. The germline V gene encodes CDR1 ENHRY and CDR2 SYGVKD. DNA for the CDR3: TGTGCCATCAGGGGGACCTCCTACAATGAGCAGTTCTTC. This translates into CAIRGTSYNEQFF.

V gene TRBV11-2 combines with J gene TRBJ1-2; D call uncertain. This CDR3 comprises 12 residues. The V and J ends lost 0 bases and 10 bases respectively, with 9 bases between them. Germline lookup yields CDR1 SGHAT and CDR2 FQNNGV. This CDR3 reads CASSLEGLVYTF. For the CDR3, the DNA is TGTGCCAGCAGCTTAGAGGGTCTCGTCTACACCTTC.

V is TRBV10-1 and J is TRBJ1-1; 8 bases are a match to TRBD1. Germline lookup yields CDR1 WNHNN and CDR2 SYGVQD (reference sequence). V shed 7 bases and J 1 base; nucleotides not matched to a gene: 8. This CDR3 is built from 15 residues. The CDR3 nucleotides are TGCGCCAGCACCCGGGACAGGACAACGAACACTGAAGCTTTCTTT. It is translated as CASTRDRTTNTEAFF.

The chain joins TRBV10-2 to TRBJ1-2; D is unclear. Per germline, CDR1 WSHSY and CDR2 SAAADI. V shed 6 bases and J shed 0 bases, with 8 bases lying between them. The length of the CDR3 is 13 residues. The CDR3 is CASSGPTNYGYTF. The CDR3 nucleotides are TGCGCCAGCAGCGGGCCGACTAACTATGGCTACACCTTC.

CDR3 in DNA: TGCAGCGTTGGTCAACAGGTAAACACTGAAGCTTTCTTT. Its translation is CSVGQQVNTEAFF. The chain uses TRBV29-1 and TRBJ1-1; the D gene is possibly TRBD1 (5 bases). Germline V gene lookup returns CDR1 SQVTM and CDR2 ANQGSEA. The CDR3 runs 13 residues. Trimming shortened V by 4 bases and J by 2 bases, and 11 bases separated the two germline ends.